A selection of T cell receptor beta chains follows, all from one sample in a study of T-cell memory formation after mild COVID-19. MiXCR, run by TCRdb on the 5' RACE reads, gives a single entry per CDR3 protein. The sample lists approximately 100,000 distinct CDR3 sequences, about a sixth occurring once. The sample consisted of PBMCs or a T cell subset sorted from them (not recorded which). The source of these receptors is an adult woman who had mild COVID-19 (a few samples of this study predate the infection). Cell type and time point are not known. CDR3s include the opening cysteine and the closing phenylalanine or tryptophan.

v_gene	j_gene	CDR3aa
TRBV7-9	TRBJ2-7	CASSFSSGSYEQYF
TRBV7-9	TRBJ1-5	CASSQDSEQPQHF
TRBV7-6	TRBJ2-1	CASSLYRAEAIYNEQFF
TRBV29-1	TRBJ2-5	CSPPGPFQETQYF
TRBV20-1	TRBJ2-3	CSAAYDPGSTDTQYF
TRBV12-3/TRBV12-4	TRBJ1-1	CATFRTGEGNTEAFF
TRBV6-5	TRBJ2-5	CASSYSFKETQYF
TRBV7-9	TRBJ2-7	CASSIGEGSSYEQYF
TRBV5-1	TRBJ2-1	CASSPRGSSYNEQFF
TRBV7-6	TRBJ2-7	CASSLAPGQYEQYF
TRBV9	TRBJ2-6	CASSGGTGRANVLTF
TRBV10-3	TRBJ2-5	CAISATGQYNLLQETQYF
TRBV20-1	TRBJ1-1	CSATPPGIREEEAFF
TRBV12-5	TRBJ2-7	CASGFGQGLYEQYF
TRBV5-1	TRBJ2-7	CASSHGRGLAGEQYF
TRBV12-3/TRBV12-4	TRBJ2-2	CASRSDYRELFF
TRBV12-3/TRBV12-4	TRBJ2-1	CASSPADSYNEQFF
TRBV15	TRBJ2-2	CATSRDGRTTGELFF
TRBV6-5	TRBJ2-7	CASSQGQQPYEQYF
TRBV4-3	TRBJ2-3	CASSQDIAGGSADTQYF
TRBV7-2	TRBJ2-1	CASSRGQGWVYNEQFF
TRBV5-1	TRBJ2-5	CASSQQGPRETQYF
TRBV12-3/TRBV12-4	TRBJ2-5	CASSPTSAETQYF
TRBV11-2	TRBJ2-3	CASSSGTSGGTGTDTQYF
TRBV4-2	TRBJ2-3	CASSPSGDGGTDTQYF
TRBV4-1	TRBJ2-7	CASSQAGGEQYF
TRBV24-1	TRBJ2-7	CATSDPDRGHDEQYF
TRBV20-1	TRBJ2-7	CSARVTGSHEQYF
TRBV9	TRBJ2-1	CASSGGLAGLDEQFF
TRBV4-1	TRBJ2-1	CASSQDREGFDEQFF
TRBV12-3/TRBV12-4	TRBJ1-1	CASSLSPGLITEAFF
TRBV7-9	TRBJ2-1	CASSSKDSNEQFF
TRBV7-4	TRBJ1-1	CASSPRFEAFF
TRBV29-1	TRBJ1-2	CSVFSSEGYTF